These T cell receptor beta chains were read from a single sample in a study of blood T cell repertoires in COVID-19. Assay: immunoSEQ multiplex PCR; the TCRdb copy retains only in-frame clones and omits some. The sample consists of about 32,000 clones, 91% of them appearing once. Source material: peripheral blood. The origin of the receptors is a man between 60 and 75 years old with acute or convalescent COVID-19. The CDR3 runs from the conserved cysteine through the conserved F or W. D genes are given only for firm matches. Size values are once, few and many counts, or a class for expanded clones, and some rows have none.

CDR3: CATKQGGGELFF; DNA: TGTGCCACGAAACAGGGTGGCGGGGAGCTGTTTTTT; D: .; size: .; V: TRBV10-3; length: 12; J: TRBJ2-2
CDR3: CASRWTGDGQPQHF; DNA: TGTGCCAGTAGATGGACAGGGGATGGTCAGCCCCAGCATTTT; D: TRBD1; size: .; V: TRBV19; length: 14; J: TRBJ1-5
CDR3: CSVGTGAYGYTF; DNA: TGCAGCGTTGGGACAGGGGCCTATGGCTACACCTTC; D: TRBD1; size: .; V: TRBV29-1; length: 12; J: TRBJ1-2
CDR3: CASSQERRSGQYF; DNA: TGTGCCAGCAGCCAAGAGCGGCGATCGGGGCAGTACTTC; D: .; size: .; V: TRBV3-1/TRBV3-2; length: 13; J: TRBJ2-7
CDR3: CASSQGQGGQPQHF; DNA: TGTGCCAGCTCTCAAGGACAGGGAGGCCAGCCCCAGCATTTT; D: TRBD1; size: .; V: TRBV18; length: 14; J: TRBJ1-5
CDR3: CASSGTSINTGELFF; DNA: TGTGCCAGCAGCGGGACTTCCATTAACACCGGGGAGCTGTTTTTT; D: .; size: .; V: TRBV7-8; length: 15; J: TRBJ2-2
CDR3: CASSPAGTGIDGYTF; DNA: TGCGCCAGCAGCCCTGCCGGGACAGGGATCGATGGCTACACCTTC; D: TRBD1; size: .; V: TRBV5-1; length: 15; J: TRBJ1-2
CDR3: CSVVLVIGLNEQFF; DNA: TGCAGCGTTGTCCTAGTAATTGGCCTCAATGAGCAGTTCTTC; D: .; size: .; V: TRBV29-1; length: 14; J: TRBJ2-1
CDR3: CASSYSPGDNTEAFF; DNA: TGTGCCAGCAGTTACTCACCAGGGGATAACACTGAAGCTTTCTTT; D: .; size: .; V: TRBV6-5; length: 15; J: TRBJ1-1
CDR3: CASSPPDYHNEQFF; DNA: TGTGCCAGCAGTCCCCCGGACTATCACAATGAGCAGTTCTTC; D: .; size: .; V: TRBV27; length: 14; J: TRBJ2-1
CDR3: CAWTDREAYEQYF; DNA: TGTGCCTGGACGGACAGGGAAGCCTACGAGCAGTACTTC; D: TRBD1; size: few; V: TRBV30; length: 13; J: TRBJ2-7
CDR3: CASSRGGLAETYEQYF; DNA: TGTGCCAGCAGCCGAGGGGGACTAGCGGAAACCTACGAGCAGTACTTC; D: TRBD2; size: .; V: TRBV7-8; length: 16; J: TRBJ2-7
CDR3: CASSLESGYSYNEQFF; DNA: TGTGCCAGCAGCTTGGAGAGCGGATACTCCTACAATGAGCAGTTCTTC; D: .; size: .; V: TRBV5-4; length: 16; J: TRBJ2-1
CDR3: CASSPGLSGSGGEQYF; DNA: TGTGCCAGCAGCCCCGGCCTTAGCGGGTCGGGCGGCGAGCAGTACTTC; D: TRBD2; size: once; V: TRBV5-6; length: 16; J: TRBJ2-7
CDR3: CAWSSLEGYTF; DNA: TGTGCCTGGAGTTCCCTGGAGGGCTACACCTTC; D: .; size: .; V: TRBV30; length: 11; J: TRBJ1-2
CDR3: CASSIQDRLNTEAFF; DNA: TGTGCCAGTAGTATACAGGACAGATTGAACACTGAAGCTTTCTTT; D: .; size: .; V: TRBV19; length: 15; J: TRBJ1-1
CDR3: CASSYTSGSMGDEQFF; DNA: TGTGCCAGCAGCTACACTAGCGGGAGTATGGGGGATGAGCAGTTCTTC; D: TRBD2; size: .; V: TRBV2; length: 16; J: TRBJ2-1
CDR3: CASSEEAGGADTQYF; DNA: TGTGCCAGCAGTGAGGAGGCGGGAGGGGCAGATACGCAGTATTTT; D: TRBD2; size: .; V: TRBV2; length: 15; J: TRBJ2-3
CDR3: CASSLLTGANTGELFF; DNA: TGTGCCAGCAGCTTGTTAACAGGGGCGAACACCGGGGAGCTGTTTTTT; D: TRBD1; size: .; V: TRBV5-8; length: 16; J: TRBJ2-2
CDR3: CASSQGPPTSGRGETQYF; DNA: TGCGCCAGCAGCCAAGGGCCCCCGACTAGCGGGAGGGGAGAGACCCAGTACTTC; D: TRBD2; size: .; V: TRBV4-1; length: 18; J: TRBJ2-5
CDR3: CAWSEVGVRTDTQYF; DNA: TGTGCCTGGAGTGAGGTAGGGGTGAGGACAGATACGCAGTATTTT; D: .; size: .; V: TRBV30; length: 15; J: TRBJ2-3
CDR3: CASSREGEGEAFF; DNA: TGTGCCAGCAGCCGAGAAGGAGAAGGTGAAGCTTTCTTT; D: .; size: few; V: TRBV3-1/TRBV3-2; length: 13; J: TRBJ1-1
CDR3: CASTTERAGTDTQYF; DNA: TGTGCCAGCACTACGGAGAGGGCCGGCACAGATACGCAGTATTTT; D: .; size: .; V: TRBV2; length: 15; J: TRBJ2-3
CDR3: CASHPSGSDTQYF; DNA: TGTGCCAGTCACCCTAGCGGCTCGGATACGCAGTATTTT; D: TRBD2; size: .; V: TRBV19; length: 13; J: TRBJ2-3
CDR3: CAISEKRETDTQYF; DNA: TGTGCCATCAGTGAAAAGCGGGAGACAGATACGCAGTATTTT; D: TRBD2; size: once; V: TRBV10-3; length: 14; J: TRBJ2-3
CDR3: CASSIDGGGLHNEQFF; DNA: TGTGCCAGTAGTATAGATGGGGGGGGGCTCCACAATGAGCAGTTCTTC; D: .; size: once; V: TRBV19; length: 16; J: TRBJ2-1
CDR3: CASSTTSGNTGELFF; DNA: TGTGCCAGCAGTACGACTAGCGGGAACACCGGGGAGCTGTTTTTT; D: TRBD2; size: .; V: TRBV6-2/TRBV6-3; length: 15; J: TRBJ2-2
CDR3: CASSIGTGTYEQYF; DNA: TGTGCCAGTAGTATAGGGACAGGGACCTACGAGCAGTACTTC; D: TRBD1; size: .; V: TRBV19; length: 14; J: TRBJ2-7
CDR3: CATSGLGDRGINEQFF; DNA: TGTGCCACCAGTGGATTGGGCGACAGGGGAATAAATGAGCAGTTCTTC; D: TRBD1; size: .; V: TRBV24-1; length: 16; J: TRBJ2-1
CDR3: CASSPYSGETQYF; DNA: TGTGCCAGCTCACCATACTCGGGGGAGACCCAGTACTTC; D: .; size: .; V: TRBV18; length: 13; J: TRBJ2-5
CDR3: CASSQESREETQYF; DNA: TGTGCCAGCAGCCAAGAATCTCGAGAGGAGACCCAGTACTTC; D: .; size: .; V: TRBV3-1/TRBV3-2; length: 14; J: TRBJ2-5
CDR3: CASRTEGAGEYYNEQFF; DNA: TGTGCCAGCAGAACCGAGGGAGCGGGAGAGTACTACAATGAGCAGTTCTTC; D: TRBD2; size: once; V: TRBV13; length: 17; J: TRBJ2-1
CDR3: CSVGSLTALYGYTF; DNA: TGCAGCGTTGGCTCCCTGACAGCCCTTTATGGCTACACCTTC; D: .; size: .; V: TRBV29-1; length: 14; J: TRBJ1-2
CDR3: CASSPQGSLEAFF; DNA: TGTGCCAGCAGCCCTCAGGGCTCCCTTGAAGCTTTCTTT; D: .; size: .; V: TRBV11-2; length: 13; J: TRBJ1-1
CDR3: CASSLVRQGGKLFF; DNA: TGTGCCAGCAGCTTAGTTCGACAGGGTGGGAAACTGTTTTTT; D: TRBD1; size: .; V: TRBV11-2; length: 14; J: TRBJ1-4
CDR3: CASRNSGRDYNEQFF; DNA: TGCGCCAGCAGGAATAGCGGGAGGGACTACAATGAGCAGTTCTTC; D: TRBD2; size: once; V: TRBV10-2; length: 15; J: TRBJ2-1
CDR3: CASSSPGEREGYNEQFF; DNA: TGTGCCAGCAGTTCTCCGGGGGAGCGGGAGGGCTACAATGAGCAGTTCTTC; D: TRBD2; size: .; V: TRBV28; length: 17; J: TRBJ2-1
CDR3: CASSLSYETQYF; DNA: TGCGCCAGCAGCTTGTCCTATGAGACCCAGTACTTC; D: .; size: .; V: TRBV5-1; length: 12; J: TRBJ2-5
CDR3: CASRVFETGNTGELFF; DNA: TGTGCCAGCAGGGTCTTCGAGACAGGGAACACCGGGGAGCTGTTTTTT; D: .; size: .; V: TRBV4-2; length: 16; J: TRBJ2-2
CDR3: CASSLRGTPYNEQFF; DNA: TGTGCCAGCAGCCTCCGTGGGACTCCTTACAATGAGCAGTTCTTC; D: .; size: .; V: TRBV9; length: 15; J: TRBJ2-1